The 31 T cell receptor beta chains given below trace back to one sample, sequenced in a study of T-cell memory formation after mild COVID-19. Each CDR3 protein is one row after TCRdb ran MiXCR on the 5' RACE reads. Among around 390,000 distinct CDR3 sequences, around a sixth were seen once, and the ten largest hold roughly 21%. Material for sequencing was PBMCs or a T cell subset sorted from them (not recorded which). Every receptor here comes from a young man who had mild COVID-19 (a few samples of this study predate the infection). Cell type and time point are not known.

The rearrangement joins TRBV7-2 to TRBJ2-5; 7 bases are a match to TRBD2. This CDR3 contains 16 residues. Germline-derived CDR1 and CDR2 are SGHTA and FQGNSA. The junction had 12 bases not matched to a gene; V was cut back by 6 bases and J by 2 bases. As DNA, the CDR3 is TGTGCCAGCAGGGACCTGAGCTCTAGCGGTCAAGAGACCCAGTACTTC. Translation: CASRDLSSSGQETQYF. Looking up the rest from reference TRBV7-2 and TRBJ2-5 gives the full variable domain: GAGVSQSPSNKVTEKGKDVELRCDPISGHTALYWYRQSLGQGLEFLIYFQGNSAPDKSGLPSDRFSAERTGGSVSTLTIQRTQQEDSAVYLCASRDLSSSGQETQYFGPGTRLLVL.

This clonotype showed up just a few times. The chain is built from TRBV5-1 and TRBJ2-5, with no clear D. This CDR3 comprises 13 residues. V lost 1 base to trimming and J lost 2 bases, with 6 bases between them. Germline V lookup: CDR1 SGHRS, CDR2 YFSETQ. The CDR3 is CASSLPPQETQYF. In nucleotides, the CDR3 is TGCGCCAGCAGCTTGCCCCCTCAAGAGACCCAGTACTTC.

The sample holds a few counts of this clonotype. The rearrangement links TRBV5-1 to TRBJ2-3, with 13 nucleotides matching TRBD2. J gave up 6 bases and V 2 bases, and 3 bases lay outside the gene matches. There are 15 residues in the CDR3. CDR1 and CDR2 (germline): SGHRS, YFSETQ. The CDR3: CASSFTSGGADTQYF. DNA for the CDR3: TGCGCCAGCAGCTTCACTAGCGGGGGGGCCGATACGCAGTATTTT.

V and J are TRBV4-2 and TRBJ1-4; 8 bases are a match to TRBD1. The CDR3 contains 17 residues. V gave up 2 bases and J gave up 0 bases; unmatched junction bases: 5. CDR1 is LGHNA and CDR2 is YNFKEQ in the germline V gene. CDR3 coding DNA: TGTGCCAGCAGCCAACGACAGGGGTCTGCAACTAATGAAAAACTGTTTTTT. Amino acids: CASSQRQGSATNEKLFF.

This clonotype was detected only a few times. The J gene is TRBJ1-2, the V gene TRBV4-3, with 9 bases that match TRBD1. The J segment lost 2 bases and the V segment lost 0 bases, leaving 4 bases of the junction unmatched. This CDR3 comprises 16 residues. Germline V gene data show CDR1 as LGHNA and CDR2 as YSLEER. CDR3 nucleotides: TGCGCCAGCAGCCAAGACCCGGGACAGGGAAACTATGGCTACACCTTC. Translation gives CASSQDPGQGNYGYTF.

In this sample, this clonotype turned up many times. The chain uses TRBV12-3 or TRBV12-4 and TRBJ2-3; D is tentatively TRBD1 or TRBD2 (5 bases each). Trimming removed 2 bases at V and 4 bases at J, with 10 bases between. The CDR3 length is 14 residues. CDR3 protein: CASSLSGTPDTQYF. The CDR3 region has the DNA TGTGCCAGCAGTTTATCTGGGACCCCAGATACGCAGTATTTT.

The sample holds a few counts of this clonotype. V usage is TRBV3-1 and J usage is TRBJ1-1, with TRBD1 matching 10 bases. Per the germline V gene, CDR1 is LGHDT and CDR2 is YNNKEL (reference sequence). Trimming at V came to 4 bases and at J to 2 bases, leaving 7 bases not matched to a gene. This CDR3 contains 16 residues. CDR3 residues: CASSPQGQGRNTEAFF. The CDR3 coding sequence is TGTGCCAGCAGCCCACAGGGACAGGGGCGAAACACTGAAGCTTTCTTT.

This clonotype was detected only a few times. The J gene is TRBJ1-2, the V gene TRBV15; 7 nucleotides align to TRBD1. CDR3 length: 15 amino acids. After removal of 6 bases from V and 5 bases from J, the junction contained 12 bases not matched to a gene. CDR1 LNHNV and CDR2 YYDKDF come from the germline V gene (reference sequence). Here the CDR3 DNA reads TGTGCCACCAGGACCGGACAGGAGACGCTTTATGGCTACACCTTC. The encoded protein is CATRTGQETLYGYTF.

This chain uses TRBV28 with TRBJ1-5; D remains ambiguous. The V and J ends lost 6 bases and 3 bases respectively, with 12 bases between them. Per the germline V gene, CDR1 is MDHEN and CDR2 is SYDVKM. CDR3 size: 14 residues. The CDR3, as DNA: TGTGCCAGCAGGTACGGAGGCGACAATCAGCCCCAGCATTTT. Residues: CASRYGGDNQPQHF.

This clonotype was recorded a few times. The V call is TRBV15, the J call TRBJ2-2; weak D call: TRBD2 (5 bases). The length of the CDR3 is 16 residues. Deletions cut 1 base from V and 3 bases from J, with 12 bases between. Per the germline V gene, CDR1 is LNHNV and CDR2 is YYDKDF (reference sequence). In nucleotides, the CDR3 is TGTGCCACCAGCAGAGCACCCGGACTGGACACCGGGGAGCTGTTTTTT. Protein sequence: CATSRAPGLDTGELFF.

The chain has TRBV4-1 and TRBJ1-1; D might be TRBD1 (6 bases). Trimming took off 2 bases at V and 0 bases at J, with 13 bases between the two ends. CDR1 and CDR2 from the germline V gene are MGHRA and YSYEKL. The CDR3 has 16 residues. The CDR3 protein is CASSQLKTGVNTEAFF. In nucleotides, the CDR3 is TGCGCCAGCAGCCAACTTAAGACAGGTGTGAACACTGAAGCTTTCTTT.

In its sample, this clonotype was seen a few times. The gene calls are TRBV12-5 and TRBJ2-2; the D call may be TRBD1 or TRBD2 (5 bases each). Germline-derived CDR1 and CDR2 are LGHNT and FRNRAP. Trimming took 3 bases from V and 0 from J, leaving 14 bases between them. The CDR3 totals 17 residues. The CDR3 sequence: CASGFLVGTANTGELFF. The CDR3 coding sequence is TGTGCTAGTGGTTTCCTCGTTGGGACGGCGAACACCGGGGAGCTGTTTTTT. Full variable domain (missing parts from reference TRBV12-5 and TRBJ2-2): DARVTQTPRHKVTEMGQEVTMRCQPILGHNTVFWYRQTMMQGLELLAYFRNRAPLDDSGMPKDRFSAEMPDATLATLKIQPSEPRDSAVYFCASGFLVGTANTGELFFGEGSRLTVL.

This clonotype was seen more than once but under ten times. The chain is built from TRBV20-1 and TRBJ1-2, with 7 positions matching TRBD1. The germline CDR1 and CDR2 sequences are DFQATT and SNEGSKA (reference sequence). Germline trimming cut 4 bases from V and 3 bases from J; bases unmatched to any gene: 8. CDR3 length: 14 residues. The CDR3 nucleotides read TGCAGTGCTATGGGGACAGCAGCTTACTATGGCTACACCTTC. It specifies CSAMGTAAYYGYTF.

The chain carries TRBV12-3 or TRBV12-4 and TRBJ2-3; no firm D call. The CDR3 contains 12 residues. V gave up 4 bases and J gave up 7 bases, with 9 bases separating them. In nucleotides, the CDR3 is TGTGCCAGCAGTTGGCCCGGAAATACGCAGTATTTT. Amino acids: CASSWPGNTQYF.

This clonotype was counted ten times or more. This chain connects TRBV4-3 to TRBJ2-1, with D hard to call. This CDR3 region has 12 residues. The germline V and J ends were trimmed by 1 base and 6 bases, with 4 bases remaining between them. In germline, CDR1 is LGHNA, CDR2 YSLEER. Here the CDR3 reads CASSQVANEQFF. The CDR3 region has the DNA TGCGCCAGCAGCCAAGTTGCCAATGAGCAGTTCTTC.

This chain's CDR3 is CASSQPGGGEKLFF. In DNA, the CDR3 is TGCGCCAGCAGCCAGCCAGGGGGCGGTGAAAAACTGTTTTTT. The chain employs TRBV4-1 and TRBJ1-4; TRBD1 aligns across 8 bases. Germline V lookup: CDR1 MGHRA, CDR2 YSYEKL. CDR3 size: 14 residues. Trimming cost V 3 bases and J 7 bases; bases outside gene matches: 4.

A few counts support this clonotype. This chain links TRBV11-2 with TRBJ2-5; 7 bases agree with TRBD1. CDR3 length equals 13 residues. With 6 bases clipped from V and 5 bases from J, the junction kept 6 bases outside the gene matches. The germline V gene has CDR1 SGHAT and CDR2 FQNNGV. This chain's CDR3 is CASRQGGQETQYF. The DNA for the CDR3 is TGTGCCAGCAGACAAGGGGGCCAGGAGACCCAGTACTTC.

This clonotype was counted ten times or more. The V and J genes are TRBV7-2 and TRBJ2-3; 7 bases fit TRBD1. This CDR3 is 14 amino acids long. Trimming cost V 6 bases and J 0 bases; bases outside gene matches: 3. Germline values: CDR1 SGHTA, CDR2 FQGNSA. CDR3 region: CASRKDRSTDTQYF. The CDR3 nucleotides read TGTGCCAGCAGAAAGGACAGGAGCACAGATACGCAGTATTTT.

This clonotype has only a few counts. The chain couples TRBV21-1 to TRBJ2-2; the table assigns TRBD1, which was not confirmed against the DNA. TRBV21-1 is designated a pseudogene. This CDR3 contains 13 residues. CDR3 DNA: TGTGCCAGAGGGACAGGGCACGCCGGGGAGCTGTTTTTT. Translation gives CARGTGHAGELFF.

On this clonotype: Being one base from a much bigger clone, this may be a read error. The V gene is TRBV29-1, the J gene TRBJ1-1; no clear D. The V end was cut by 4 bases, the J end by 0 bases, with 3 bases between. The CDR3 extends over 11 amino acids. Looked up from germline, CDR1 is SQVTM and CDR2 is ANQGSEA. This CDR3 is CSVAMNTEAFF. The CDR3 region has the DNA TGCAGCGTTGCAATGAACACTGAAGCTTTCTTT.

This clonotype was recorded a few times. The chain links TRBV5-1 to TRBJ2-7, with unresolved D. This CDR3 comprises 15 residues. Deletions cut 3 bases from V and 6 bases from J, with 19 bases between. Germline CDR1 is SGHRS and CDR2 is YFSETQ. The CDR3 sequence is CASSSPRTGPREQYF. CDR3 coding DNA: TGCGCCAGCAGCTCCCCTCGGACGGGTCCTCGCGAGCAGTACTTC.

This clonotype has a handful of counts. The chain combines TRBV4-2 with TRBJ1-5; a possible D gene is TRBD1 (6 bases). Deletions cut 0 bases from V and 7 bases from J, with 13 bases between. Per germline, CDR1 LGHNA and CDR2 YNFKEQ. The CDR3 sequence is 15 residues long. CDR3: CASSQDSQGRQPQHF. CDR3 bases: TGTGCCAGCAGCCAAGATTCCCAGGGGAGGCAGCCCCAGCATTTT.

This clonotype has a count of ten or more. The rearrangement uses TRBV7-7 and TRBJ2-1; 10 nucleotides line up with TRBD2. Germline V lookup: CDR1 SSHAT, CDR2 FNYEAQ (reference sequence). Trimming removed 2 bases from V and 0 bases from J; junction bases left unmatched: 4. There are 17 residues in the CDR3. CDR3 DNA sequence: TGTGCCAGCAGCTTACTAGCGGGGGCTAGCTCCTACAATGAGCAGTTCTTC. Its translation: CASSLLAGASSYNEQFF.

The chain is built from TRBV12-3 or TRBV12-4 and TRBJ1-5; the match to TRBD1 covers 7 bases. The CDR3 is 13 residues long. J lost 6 bases, V lost 7 bases, and 6 bases had no gene match. CDR3 sequence: CASTKQGTQPQHF. The DNA of the CDR3 is TGTGCCAGCACGAAACAGGGGACTCAGCCCCAGCATTTT.

This clonotype appeared many times. The chain combines TRBV6-5 with TRBJ2-3; D uncertain. Germline CDR1 and CDR2: MNHEY and SVGAGI. This CDR3 spans 13 amino acids. Deletions cut 0 bases from V and 4 bases from J, with 5 bases between. CDR3 sequence (DNA): TGTGCCAGCAGTTACTCGTCGCCAGATACGCAGTATTTT. It codes for CASSYSSPDTQYF.

CDR3 protein: CASSAPGGEQFF. In nucleotides, the CDR3 is TGTGCCAGCAGCGCACCGGGGGGTGAGCAGTTCTTC. The V gene is TRBV7-9, the J gene TRBJ2-1; 7 bases align to TRBD2. This CDR3 comprises 12 residues. Trimming removed 5 bases from V and 9 bases from J; junction bases left unmatched: 4. The germline CDR1 and CDR2 sequences are SEHNR and FQNEAQ (reference sequence).

In this sample, this clonotype turned up a few times. V gene TRBV7-2 combines with J gene TRBJ1-6; maybe TRBD1 (5 bases). With 3 bases removed from V and 7 bases from J, the gap between germline ends came to 13 bases. This CDR3 comprises 15 residues. CDR1 SGHTA and CDR2 FQGNSA come from the germline V gene. The CDR3 nucleotides read TGTGCCAGCAGCTTGGGGCTGACGGAAAATTCACCCCTCCACTTT. This translates into CASSLGLTENSPLHF.

The chain combines TRBV6-4 with TRBJ2-3, with 7 bases identical to TRBD1. The CDR3 runs to 13 residues. The V segment lost 4 bases and the J segment 7 bases; nucleotides outside the gene matches: 5. Germline V gene data show CDR1 as MRHNA and CDR2 as SNTAGT. The CDR3 bases are TGTGCCAGCAGTGGGGACAGCCTTAATACGCAGTATTTT. It encodes CASSGDSLNTQYF.

The rearrangement uses TRBV7-2 and TRBJ2-7; D possibly corresponds to TRBD1 (5 bases). This CDR3 is 13 amino acids long. The V end lost 3 bases, the J end lost 1 base, and 7 bases lay between the germline ends. Germline V lookup: CDR1 SGHTA, CDR2 FQGNSA. The CDR3 DNA follows: TGTGCCAGCAGCTTCGACAGATCCTACGAGCAGTACTTC. It yields the protein CASSFDRSYEQYF.

There are a few counts of this clonotype. The chain recombines TRBV9 with TRBJ2-1; either TRBD1 or TRBD2 may supply D (6 bases each). This CDR3 spans 15 amino acids. Germline assignment: CDR1 SGDLS and CDR2 YYNGEE. Trimming shortened V by 0 bases and J by 6 bases, and 13 bases separated the two germline ends. CDR3 amino acids: CASSVGGGPSNEQFF. CDR3 coding DNA: TGTGCCAGCAGCGTAGGTGGGGGGCCTAGCAATGAGCAGTTCTTC.

This clonotype was seen only a few times. This rearrangement joins TRBV7-8 to TRBJ2-3; tentatively, D is TRBD2 (6 bases). V was trimmed by 2 bases and J by 0 bases, leaving 12 bases between them. There are 16 residues in the CDR3. Germline CDR1 is SGHVS and CDR2 is FQNEAQ. In DNA, the CDR3 is TGTGCCAGCAGCTTAAACCCCGGGACTAGCACAGATACGCAGTATTTT. Protein sequence: CASSLNPGTSTDTQYF.